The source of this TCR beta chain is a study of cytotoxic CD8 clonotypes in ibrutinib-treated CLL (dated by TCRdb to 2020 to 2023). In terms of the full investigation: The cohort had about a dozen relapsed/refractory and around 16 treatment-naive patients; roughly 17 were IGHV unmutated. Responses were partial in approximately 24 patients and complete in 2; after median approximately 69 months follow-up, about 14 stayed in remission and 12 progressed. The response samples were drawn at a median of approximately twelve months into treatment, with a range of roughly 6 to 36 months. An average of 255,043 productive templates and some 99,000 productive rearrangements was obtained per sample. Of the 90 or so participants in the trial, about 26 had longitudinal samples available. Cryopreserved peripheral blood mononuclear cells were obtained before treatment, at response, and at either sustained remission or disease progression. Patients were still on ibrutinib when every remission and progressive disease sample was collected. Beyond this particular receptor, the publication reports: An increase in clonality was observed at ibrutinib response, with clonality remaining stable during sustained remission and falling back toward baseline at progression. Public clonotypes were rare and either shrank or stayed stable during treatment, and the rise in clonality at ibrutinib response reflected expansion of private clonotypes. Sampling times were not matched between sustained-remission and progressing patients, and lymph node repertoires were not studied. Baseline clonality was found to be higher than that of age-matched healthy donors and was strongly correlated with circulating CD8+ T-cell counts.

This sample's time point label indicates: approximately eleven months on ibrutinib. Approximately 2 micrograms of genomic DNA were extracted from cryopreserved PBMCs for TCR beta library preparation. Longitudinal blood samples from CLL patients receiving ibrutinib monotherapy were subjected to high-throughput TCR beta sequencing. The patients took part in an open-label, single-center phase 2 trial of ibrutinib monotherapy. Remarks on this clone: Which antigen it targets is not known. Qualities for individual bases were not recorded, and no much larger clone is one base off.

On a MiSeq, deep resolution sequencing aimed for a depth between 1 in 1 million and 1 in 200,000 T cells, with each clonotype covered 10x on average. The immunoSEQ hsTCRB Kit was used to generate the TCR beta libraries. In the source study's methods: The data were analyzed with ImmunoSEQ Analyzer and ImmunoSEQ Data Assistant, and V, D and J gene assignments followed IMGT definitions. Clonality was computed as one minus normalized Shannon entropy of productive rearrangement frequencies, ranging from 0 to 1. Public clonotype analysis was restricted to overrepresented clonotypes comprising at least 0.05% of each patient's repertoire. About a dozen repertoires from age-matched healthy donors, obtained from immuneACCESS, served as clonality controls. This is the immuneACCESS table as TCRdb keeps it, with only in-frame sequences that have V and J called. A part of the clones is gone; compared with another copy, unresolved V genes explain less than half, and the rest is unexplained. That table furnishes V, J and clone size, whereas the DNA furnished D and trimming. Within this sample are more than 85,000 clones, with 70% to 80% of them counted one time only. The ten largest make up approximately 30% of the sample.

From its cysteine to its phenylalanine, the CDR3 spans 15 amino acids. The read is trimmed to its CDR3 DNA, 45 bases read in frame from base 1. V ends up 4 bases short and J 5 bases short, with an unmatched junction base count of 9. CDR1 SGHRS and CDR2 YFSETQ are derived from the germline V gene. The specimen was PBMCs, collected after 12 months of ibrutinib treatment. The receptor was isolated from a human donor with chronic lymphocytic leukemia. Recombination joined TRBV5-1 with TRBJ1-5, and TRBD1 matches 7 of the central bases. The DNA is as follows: TGCGCCAGCAGCCGACAGGGAGGGGAGGATCAGCCCCAGCATTTT. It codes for CASSRQGGEDQPQHF.